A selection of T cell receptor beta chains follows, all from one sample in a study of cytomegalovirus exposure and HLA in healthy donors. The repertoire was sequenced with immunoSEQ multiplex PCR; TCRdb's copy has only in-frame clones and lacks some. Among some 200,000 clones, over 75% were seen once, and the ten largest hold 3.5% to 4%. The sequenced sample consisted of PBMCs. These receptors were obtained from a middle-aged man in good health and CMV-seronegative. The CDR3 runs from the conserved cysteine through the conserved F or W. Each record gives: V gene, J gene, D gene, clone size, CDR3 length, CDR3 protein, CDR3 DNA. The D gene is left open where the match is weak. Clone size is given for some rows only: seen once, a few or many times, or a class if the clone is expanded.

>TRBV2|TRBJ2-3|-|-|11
CARGLSNTQYF
TGTGCCAGAGGACTGTCAAATACGCAGTATTTT
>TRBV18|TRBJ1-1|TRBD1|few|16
CASSQATGLLNTEAFF
TGTGCCAGCTCACAGGCGACAGGGCTACTGAACACTGAAGCTTTCTTT
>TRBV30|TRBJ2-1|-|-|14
CAWSVRSGYNEQFF
TGTGCCTGGAGTGTACGCAGCGGGTACAATGAGCAGTTCTTC
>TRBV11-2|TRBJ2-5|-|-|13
CASSSSTAGEQYF
TGTGCCAGCAGCTCCTCGACCGCAGGGGAGCAGTACTTC
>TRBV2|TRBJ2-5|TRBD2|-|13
CASSARGGETQYF
TGTGCCAGCAGTGCCCGGGGGGGAGAGACCCAGTACTTC
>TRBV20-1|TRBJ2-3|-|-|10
CSARADWQYF
TGCAGTGCTAGAGCGGACTGGCAGTATTTT
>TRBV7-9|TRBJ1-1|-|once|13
CATTLGDNTEAFF
TGTGCCACCACCCTGGGCGACAACACTGAAGCTTTCTTT
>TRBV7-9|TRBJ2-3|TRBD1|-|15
CSSSLWDRDEDTQYF
TGTTCCAGCAGCTTATGGGACAGGGATGAAGATACGCAGTATTTT
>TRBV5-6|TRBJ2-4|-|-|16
CASSLLEGRTKNIQYF
TGTGCCAGCAGCTTGCTGGAGGGGCGGACCAAAAACATTCAGTACTTC
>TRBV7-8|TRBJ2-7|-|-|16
CASSLGARGHSYEQYF
TGTGCCAGCAGCTTAGGTGCGCGGGGGCACTCCTACGAGCAGTACTTC
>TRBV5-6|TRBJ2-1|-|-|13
CASSFPSSNEQFF
TGTGCCAGCAGCTTCCCTAGTAGTAATGAGCAGTTCTTC
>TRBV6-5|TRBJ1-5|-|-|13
CASSYSYNQPQHF
TGTGCCAGCAGTTACAGCTACAATCAGCCCCAGCATTTT
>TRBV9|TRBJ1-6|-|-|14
CASSVNRADSPLHF
TGTGCCAGCAGCGTGAACAGGGCCGATTCACCCCTCCACTTT
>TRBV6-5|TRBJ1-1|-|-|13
CASSYSLNTEAFF
TGTGCCAGCAGTTACTCCCTTAATACTGAAGCTTTCTTT
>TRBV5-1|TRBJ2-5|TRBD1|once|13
CASSLDRVETQYF
TGCGCCAGCAGCCTGGACAGGGTTGAGACCCAGTACTTC
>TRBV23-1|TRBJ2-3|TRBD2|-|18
CASNGRKTERENTDTQYF
TGCGCCAGCAACGGAAGGAAAACCGAGCGGGAGAACACAGATACGCAGTATTTT
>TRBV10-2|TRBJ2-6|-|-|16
CASSESGAAGANVLTF
TGCGCCAGCAGTGAGTCGGGGGCGGCTGGGGCCAACGTCCTGACTTTC
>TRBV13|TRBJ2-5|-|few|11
CASSYTETQYF
TGTGCCAGCAGCTACACAGAGACCCAGTACTTC
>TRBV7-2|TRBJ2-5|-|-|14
CASSLAARESAQYF
TGTGCCAGCAGCTTAGCTGCCCGTGAGTCGGCCCAGTACTTC
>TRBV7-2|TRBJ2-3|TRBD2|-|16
CASSTAGGGYTDTQYF
TGTGCCAGCAGTACCGCGGGAGGGGGGTACACAGATACGCAGTATTTT
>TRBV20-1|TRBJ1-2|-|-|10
CSALRNGYTF
TGCAGTGCCCTCAGAAATGGCTACACCTTC
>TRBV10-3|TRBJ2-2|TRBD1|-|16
CAISESGQGDTGELFF
TGTGCCATCAGTGAGTCGGGACAGGGGGACACCGGGGAGCTGTTTTTT
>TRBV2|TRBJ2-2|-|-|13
CASSPTETGELFF
TGTGCCAGCAGTCCCACCGAGACCGGGGAGCTGTTTTTT
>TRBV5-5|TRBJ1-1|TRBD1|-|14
CASRPRDSDTEAFF
TGTGCCAGCAGACCCCGGGACAGTGACACTGAAGCTTTCTTT
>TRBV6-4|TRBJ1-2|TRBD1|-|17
CASSVSAQVRGQRGYTF
TGTGCCAGCAGTGTTTCAGCCCAAGTGAGGGGGCAGAGAGGCTACACCTTC
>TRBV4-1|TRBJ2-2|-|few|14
CASSQDELARELFF
TGCGCCAGCAGCCAAGATGAGCTAGCAAGGGAGCTGTTTTTT
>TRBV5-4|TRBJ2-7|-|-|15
CASSLGRTADYEQYF
TGTGCCAGCAGCTTAGGTAGGACAGCGGATTACGAGCAGTACTTC
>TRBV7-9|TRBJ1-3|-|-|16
CSSSFTRQGSGNTIYF
TGTTCCAGCAGTTTTACCCGTCAGGGGTCTGGAAACACCATATATTTT
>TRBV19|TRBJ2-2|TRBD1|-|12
CASGQGDGELFF
TGTGCCAGCGGACAGGGGGACGGGGAGCTGTTTTTT
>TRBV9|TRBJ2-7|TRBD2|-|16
CASSVGLAGGLNEQYF
TGTGCCAGCAGCGTAGGGCTAGCGGGGGGGCTAAACGAGCAGTACTTC
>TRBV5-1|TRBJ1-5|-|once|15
CASSFDGNSNQPQHF
TGCGCCAGCAGCTTCGATGGCAATAGCAATCAGCCCCAGCATTTT
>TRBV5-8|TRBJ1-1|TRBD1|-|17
CASSSGPTGMGNTEAFF
TGTGCCAGCAGCTCGGGTCCGACAGGGATGGGGAACACTGAAGCTTTCTTT
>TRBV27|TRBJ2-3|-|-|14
CASSSGTSTDTQYF
TGTGCCAGCAGTTCCGGGACAAGCACAGATACGCAGTATTTT
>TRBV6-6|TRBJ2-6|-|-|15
CASSYSQSEANVLTF
TGTGCCAGCAGTTACTCCCAGTCTGAGGCCAACGTCCTGACTTTC
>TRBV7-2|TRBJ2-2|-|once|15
CASSYRQRNTGELFF
TGTGCCAGCAGCTATAGACAGAGGAACACCGGGGAGCTGTTTTTT
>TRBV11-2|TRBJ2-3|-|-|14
CASSLGDYLYLQYF
TGTGCCAGCAGCTTGGGAGATTATCTTTATTTGCAGTATTTT
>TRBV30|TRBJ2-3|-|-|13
CAWSGVGLDTQYF
TGTGCCTGGAGTGGTGTAGGACTCGATACGCAGTATTTT
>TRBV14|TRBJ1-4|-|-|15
CASSHYKGLTEKLFF
TGTGCCAGCAGCCACTACAAGGGGTTAACGGAAAAACTGTTTTTT
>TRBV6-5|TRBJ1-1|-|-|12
CASTRLGAEAFF
TGTGCCAGCACCCGATTAGGGGCTGAAGCTTTCTTT
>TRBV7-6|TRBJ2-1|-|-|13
CASSPGEYNEQFF
TGTGCCAGCAGCCCTGGAGAGTACAATGAGCAGTTCTTC
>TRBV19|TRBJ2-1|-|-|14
CASSTQGSYNEQFF
TGTGCCAGTAGTACGCAGGGCTCCTACAATGAGCAGTTCTTC
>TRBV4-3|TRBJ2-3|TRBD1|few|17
CASSQGQGNRAADTQYF
TGCGCCAGCAGCCAAGGACAGGGCAATAGAGCGGCAGATACGCAGTATTTT
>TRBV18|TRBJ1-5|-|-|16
CASSPGPRISNQPQHF
TGTGCCAGCTCACCAGGGCCGAGAATTAGCAATCAGCCCCAGCATTTT
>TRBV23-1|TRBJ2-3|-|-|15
CASSQLQGNTDTQYF
TGCGCCAGCAGTCAATTGCAGGGGAACACAGATACGCAGTATTTT
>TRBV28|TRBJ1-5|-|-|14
CASSLGGRNQPQHF
TGTGCCAGCAGTTTAGGGGGCCGGAATCAGCCCCAGCATTTT
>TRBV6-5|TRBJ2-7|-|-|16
CASSFQPGLSSYEQYF
TGTGCCAGCAGTTTTCAACCGGGACTGAGCTCCTACGAGCAGTACTTC
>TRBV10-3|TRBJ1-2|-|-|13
CAINGGASYGYTF
TGTGCCATCAACGGAGGGGCCAGCTATGGCTACACCTTC
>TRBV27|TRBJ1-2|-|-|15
CASSRGNGGGSGYTF
TGTGCCAGCAGTCGAGGAAATGGGGGGGGGAGTGGCTACACCTTC
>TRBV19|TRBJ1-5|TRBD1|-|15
CASTTPGTGNQPQHF
TGTGCCAGTACCACGCCCGGGACAGGGAACCAGCCCCAGCATTTT
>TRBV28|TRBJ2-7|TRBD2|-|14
CASSKWTRDYEQYF
TGTGCCAGCAGCAAATGGACTAGGGACTACGAGCAGTACTTC
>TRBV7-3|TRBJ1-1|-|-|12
CASSRLNTEAFF
TGTGCCAGCAGCCGTCTGAACACTGAAGCTTTCTTT
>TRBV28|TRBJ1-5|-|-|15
CASREDGGSNQPQHF
TGTGCCAGCAGGGAAGACGGAGGAAGCAATCAGCCCCAGCATTTT
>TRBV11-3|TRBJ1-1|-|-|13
CASSQGQNTEAFF
TGTGCCAGCAGCCAAGGACAGAACACTGAAGCTTTCTTT